This TCR beta chain stems from a study of post-analysis software for immune sequencing data. Study conclusions and caveats: Strong co-clustering by F measure linked samples that shared a preparation batch. Versus controls, multiple sclerosis patients showed significantly lower diversity (normalized Chao1).

A word on this clonotype: Its antigen is unknown. Just one base apart from a much larger clone, this may be a read error.

Built from TCR beta cDNA, the libraries had unique molecular identifiers in them. Using its own MiXCR run on the PCR reads, TCRdb lists one record per CDR3 protein. The repertoire includes about 200,000 distinct CDR3 sequences, over 25% of them detected once, and around 3.2% sits in the top ten. The sequencing input was blood. This receptor was taken from a girl aged 2-17 years with multiple sclerosis.

CDR3 coding DNA: TGCGCCGGCAGACCTTGGACAGTTGGTACAGATACGCAGTATTTT. Protein: CAGRPWTVGTDTQYF. The genes are TRBV5-1 and TRBJ2-3, with a tentative D call TRBD1 (6 bases). The CDR3 is made up of 15 amino acids. CDR1 and CDR2 from the germline V gene are SGHRS and YFSETQ.